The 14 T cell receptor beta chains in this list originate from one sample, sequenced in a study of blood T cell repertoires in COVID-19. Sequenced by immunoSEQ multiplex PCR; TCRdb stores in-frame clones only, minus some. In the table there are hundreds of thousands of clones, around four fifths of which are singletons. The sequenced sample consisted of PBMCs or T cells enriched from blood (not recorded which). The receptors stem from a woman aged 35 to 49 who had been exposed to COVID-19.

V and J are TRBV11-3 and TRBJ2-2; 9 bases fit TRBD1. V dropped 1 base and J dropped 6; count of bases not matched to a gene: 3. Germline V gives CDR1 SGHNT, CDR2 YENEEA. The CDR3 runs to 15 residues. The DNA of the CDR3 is TGTGCCAGCAGCTTAGGGGACAGGGCTGCCGGGGAGCTGTTTTTT. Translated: CASSLGDRAAGELFF. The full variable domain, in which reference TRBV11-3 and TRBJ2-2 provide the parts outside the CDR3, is EAGVVQSPRYKIIEKKQPVAFWCNPISGHNTLYWYLQNLGQGPELLIRYENEEAVDDSQLPKDRFSAERLKGVDSTLKIQPAELGDSAVYLCASSLGDRAAGELFFGEGSRLTVL.

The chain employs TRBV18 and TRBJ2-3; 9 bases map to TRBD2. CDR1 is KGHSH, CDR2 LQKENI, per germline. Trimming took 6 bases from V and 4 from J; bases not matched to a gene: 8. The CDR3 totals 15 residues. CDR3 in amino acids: CASSPLAGSPDTQYF. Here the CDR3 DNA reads TGTGCCAGCTCCCCCCTAGCGGGGAGCCCAGATACGCAGTATTTT.

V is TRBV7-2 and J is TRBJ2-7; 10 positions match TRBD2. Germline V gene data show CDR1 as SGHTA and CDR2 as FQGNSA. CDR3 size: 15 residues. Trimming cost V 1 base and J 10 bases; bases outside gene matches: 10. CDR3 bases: TGTGCCAGCAGCTTAGTACAGGCTAGCGGGGGAAAACAGTACTTC. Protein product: CASSLVQASGGKQYF.

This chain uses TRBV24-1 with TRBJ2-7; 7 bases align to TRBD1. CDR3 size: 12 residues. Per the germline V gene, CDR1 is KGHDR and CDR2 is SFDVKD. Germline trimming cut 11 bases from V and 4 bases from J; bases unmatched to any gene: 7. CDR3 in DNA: TGTGCCAACCTCCGGACAGGATACGAGCAGTACTTC. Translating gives CANLRTGYEQYF.

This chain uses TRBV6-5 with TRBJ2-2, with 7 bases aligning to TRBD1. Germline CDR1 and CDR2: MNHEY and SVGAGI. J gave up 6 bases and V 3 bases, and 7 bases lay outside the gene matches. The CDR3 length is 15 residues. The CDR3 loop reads CASSYTGAMAGELFF. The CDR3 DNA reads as TGTGCCAGCAGTTATACAGGGGCTATGGCCGGGGAGCTGTTTTTT.

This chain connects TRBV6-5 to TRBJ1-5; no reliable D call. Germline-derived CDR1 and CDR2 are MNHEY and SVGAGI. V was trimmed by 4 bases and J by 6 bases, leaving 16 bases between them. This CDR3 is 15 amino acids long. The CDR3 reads CASSSGVEVGQPQHF. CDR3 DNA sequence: TGTGCCAGCAGTTCTGGGGTGGAGGTTGGTCAGCCCCAGCATTTT.

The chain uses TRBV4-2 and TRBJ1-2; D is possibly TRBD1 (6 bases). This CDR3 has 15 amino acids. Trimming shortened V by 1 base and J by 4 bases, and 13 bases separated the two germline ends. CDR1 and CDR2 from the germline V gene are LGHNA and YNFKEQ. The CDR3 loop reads CASSQVQGSPYGYTF. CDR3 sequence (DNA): TGTGCCAGCAGCCAAGTACAGGGATCTCCCTATGGCTACACCTTC.

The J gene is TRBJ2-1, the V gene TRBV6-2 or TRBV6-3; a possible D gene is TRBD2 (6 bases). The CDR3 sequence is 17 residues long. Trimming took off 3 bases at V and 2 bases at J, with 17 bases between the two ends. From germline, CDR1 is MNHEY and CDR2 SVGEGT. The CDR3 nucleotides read TGTGCCAGCAGTTATAGGGACGGGGGTAGGACCTACAATGAGCAGTTCTTC. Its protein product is CASSYRDGGRTYNEQFF.

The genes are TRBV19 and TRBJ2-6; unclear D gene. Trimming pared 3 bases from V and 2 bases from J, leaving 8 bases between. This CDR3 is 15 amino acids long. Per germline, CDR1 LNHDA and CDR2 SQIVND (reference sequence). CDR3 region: CASSITVAGANVLTF. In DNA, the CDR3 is TGTGCCAGTAGTATTACGGTAGCTGGGGCCAACGTCCTGACTTTC.

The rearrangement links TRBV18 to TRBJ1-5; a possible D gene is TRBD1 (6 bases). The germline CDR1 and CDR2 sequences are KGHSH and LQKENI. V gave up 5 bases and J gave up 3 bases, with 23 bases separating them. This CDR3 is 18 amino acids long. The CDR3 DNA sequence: TGTGCCAGCTCAACTATGGGTTTGACAGGACCCCTCAATCAGCCCCAGCATTTT. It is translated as CASSTMGLTGPLNQPQHF.

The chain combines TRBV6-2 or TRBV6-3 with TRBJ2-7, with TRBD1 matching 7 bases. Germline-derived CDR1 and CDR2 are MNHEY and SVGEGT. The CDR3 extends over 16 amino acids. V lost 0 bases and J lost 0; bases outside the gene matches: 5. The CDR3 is CASSYSGTDSSYEQYF. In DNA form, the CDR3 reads TGTGCCAGCAGTTACTCTGGGACAGACAGCTCCTACGAGCAGTACTTC.

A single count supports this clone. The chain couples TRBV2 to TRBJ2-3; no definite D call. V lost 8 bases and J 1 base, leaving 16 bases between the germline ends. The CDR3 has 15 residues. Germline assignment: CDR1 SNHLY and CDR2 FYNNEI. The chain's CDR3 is CASDSSGSRTDTQYF. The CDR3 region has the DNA TGTGCCAGCGACTCGAGTGGGTCCCGCACAGATACGCAGTATTTT.

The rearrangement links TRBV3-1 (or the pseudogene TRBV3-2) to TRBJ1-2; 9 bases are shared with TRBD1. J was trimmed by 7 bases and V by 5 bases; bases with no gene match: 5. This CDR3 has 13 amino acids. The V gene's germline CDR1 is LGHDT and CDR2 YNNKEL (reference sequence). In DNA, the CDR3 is TGTGCCAGCAGCGCCGGGACAGGGAGTGGCTACACCTTC. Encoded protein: CASSAGTGSGYTF.

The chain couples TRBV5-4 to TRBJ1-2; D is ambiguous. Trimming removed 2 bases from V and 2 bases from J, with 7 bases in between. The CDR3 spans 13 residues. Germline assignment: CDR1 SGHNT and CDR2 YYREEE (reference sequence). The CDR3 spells CASSFDSNYGYTF. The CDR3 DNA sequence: TGTGCCAGCAGCTTCGACTCGAACTATGGCTACACCTTC. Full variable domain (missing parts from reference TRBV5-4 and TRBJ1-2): ETGVTQSPTHLIKTRGQQVTLRCSSQSGHNTVSWYQQALGQGPQFIFQYYREEENGRGNFPPRFSGLQFPNYSSELNVNALELDDSALYLCASSFDSNYGYTFGSGTRLTVV.